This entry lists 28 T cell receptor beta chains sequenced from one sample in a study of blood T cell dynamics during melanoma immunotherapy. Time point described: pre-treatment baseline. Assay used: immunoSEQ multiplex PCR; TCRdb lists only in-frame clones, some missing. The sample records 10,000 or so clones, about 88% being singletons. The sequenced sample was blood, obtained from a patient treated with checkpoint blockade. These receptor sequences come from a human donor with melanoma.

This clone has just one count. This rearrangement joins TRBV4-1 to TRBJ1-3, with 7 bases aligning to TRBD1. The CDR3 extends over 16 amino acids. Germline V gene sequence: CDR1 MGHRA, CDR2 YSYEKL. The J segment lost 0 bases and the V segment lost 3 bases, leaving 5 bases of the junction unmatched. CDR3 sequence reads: CASSHNRGSSGNTIYF. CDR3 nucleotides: TGCGCCAGCAGCCATAACAGGGGCAGCTCTGGAAACACCATATATTTT.

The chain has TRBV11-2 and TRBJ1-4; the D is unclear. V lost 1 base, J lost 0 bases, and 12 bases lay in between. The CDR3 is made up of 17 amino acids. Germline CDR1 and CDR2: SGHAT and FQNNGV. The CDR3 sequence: CASSLGRGEATNEKLFF. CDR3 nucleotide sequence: TGTGCCAGCAGCTTAGGGCGTGGCGAAGCAACTAATGAAAAACTGTTTTTT.

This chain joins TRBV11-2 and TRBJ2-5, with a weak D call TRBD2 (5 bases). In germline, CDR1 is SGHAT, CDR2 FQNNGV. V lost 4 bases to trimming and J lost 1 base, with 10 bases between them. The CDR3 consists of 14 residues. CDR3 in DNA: TGTGCCAGCAGCTCGGGGTTACGCCAAGAGACCCAGTACTTC. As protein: CASSSGLRQETQYF.

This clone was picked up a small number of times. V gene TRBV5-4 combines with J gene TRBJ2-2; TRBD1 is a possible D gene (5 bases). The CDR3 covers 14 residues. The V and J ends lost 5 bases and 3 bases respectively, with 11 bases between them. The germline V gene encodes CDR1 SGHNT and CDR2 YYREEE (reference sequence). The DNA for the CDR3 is TGTGCCAGCAGTACAGGACAAGACACCGGGGAGCTGTTTTTT. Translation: CASSTGQDTGELFF.

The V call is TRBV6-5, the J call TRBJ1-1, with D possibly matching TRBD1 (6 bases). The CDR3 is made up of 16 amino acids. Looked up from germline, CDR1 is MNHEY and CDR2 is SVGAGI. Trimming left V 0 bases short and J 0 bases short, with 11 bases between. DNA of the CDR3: TGTGCCAGCAGTTACTCCAGACAGGTAATGAACACTGAAGCTTTCTTT. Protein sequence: CASSYSRQVMNTEAFF.

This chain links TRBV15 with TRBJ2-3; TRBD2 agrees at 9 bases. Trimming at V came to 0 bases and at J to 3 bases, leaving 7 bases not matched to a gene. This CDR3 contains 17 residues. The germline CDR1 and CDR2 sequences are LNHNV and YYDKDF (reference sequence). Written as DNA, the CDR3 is TGTGCCACCAGCAGAGATCGGTTTAGCGGGAGAACAGATACGCAGTATTTT. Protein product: CATSRDRFSGRTDTQYF.

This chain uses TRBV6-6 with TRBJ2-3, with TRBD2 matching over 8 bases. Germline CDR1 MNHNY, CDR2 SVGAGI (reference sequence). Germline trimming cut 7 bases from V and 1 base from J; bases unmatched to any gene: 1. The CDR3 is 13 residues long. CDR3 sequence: CASKAGGTDTQYF. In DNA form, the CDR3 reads TGTGCCAGCAAAGCGGGAGGCACAGATACGCAGTATTTT.

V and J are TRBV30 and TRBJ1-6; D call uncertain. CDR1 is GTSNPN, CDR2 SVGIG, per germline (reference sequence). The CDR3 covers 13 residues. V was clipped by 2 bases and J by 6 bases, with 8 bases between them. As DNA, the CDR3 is TGTGCCTGGAGTCCTATGTCTAATTCACCCCTCCACTTT. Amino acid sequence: CAWSPMSNSPLHF. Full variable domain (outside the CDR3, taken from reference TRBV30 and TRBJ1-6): SQTIHQWPATLVQPVGSPLSLECTVEGTSNPNLYWYRQAAGRGLQLLFYSVGIGQISSEVPQNLSASRPQDRQFILSSKKLLLSDSGFYLCAWSPMSNSPLHFGNGTRLTVT.

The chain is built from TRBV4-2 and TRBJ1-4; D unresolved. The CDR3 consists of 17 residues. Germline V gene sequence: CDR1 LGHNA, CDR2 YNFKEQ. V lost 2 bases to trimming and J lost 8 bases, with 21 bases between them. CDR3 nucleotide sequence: TGTGCCAGCAGCCAAATTGACGGAGGTGCGGGGAGAGAAAAACTGTTTTTT. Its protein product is CASSQIDGGAGREKLFF.

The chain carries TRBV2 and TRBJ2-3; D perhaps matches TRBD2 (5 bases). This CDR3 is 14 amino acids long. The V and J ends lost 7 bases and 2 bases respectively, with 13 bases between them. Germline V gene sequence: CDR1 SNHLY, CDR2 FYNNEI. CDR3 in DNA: TGTGCCAGCACTTCAAGCGGTCTCACAGATACGCAGTATTTT. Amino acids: CASTSSGLTDTQYF.

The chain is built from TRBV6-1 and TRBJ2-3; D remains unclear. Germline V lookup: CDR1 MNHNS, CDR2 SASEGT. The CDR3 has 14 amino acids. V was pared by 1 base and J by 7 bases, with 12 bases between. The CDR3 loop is CASSEGGMGYTQYF. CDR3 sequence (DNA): TGTGCCAGCAGTGAAGGTGGCATGGGGTATACGCAGTATTTT.

Here the CDR3 DNA reads TGTGCCAGCAGTTACTCGGCGGGAGGGCTGTATGAGCAGTTCTTC. Amino acids: CASSYSAGGLYEQFF. The chain has TRBV6-5 and TRBJ2-1, with 9 bases identical to TRBD2. This CDR3 is 15 amino acids long. With 0 bases clipped from V and 8 bases from J, the junction kept 5 bases outside the gene matches. Germline V gene sequence: CDR1 MNHEY, CDR2 SVGAGI.

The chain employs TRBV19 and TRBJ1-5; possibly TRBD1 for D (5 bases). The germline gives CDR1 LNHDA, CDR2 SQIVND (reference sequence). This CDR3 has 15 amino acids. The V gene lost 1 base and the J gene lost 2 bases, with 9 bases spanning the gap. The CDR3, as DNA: TGTGCCAGTAGTATAGTTCGGGGCGGCAATCAGCCCCAGCATTTT. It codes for CASSIVRGGNQPQHF.

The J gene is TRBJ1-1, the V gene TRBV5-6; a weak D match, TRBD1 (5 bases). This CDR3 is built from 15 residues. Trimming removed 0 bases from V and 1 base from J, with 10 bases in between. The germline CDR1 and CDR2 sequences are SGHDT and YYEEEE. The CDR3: CASSLDGDANTEAFF. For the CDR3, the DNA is TGTGCCAGCAGCTTGGACGGGGACGCGAACACTGAAGCTTTCTTT.

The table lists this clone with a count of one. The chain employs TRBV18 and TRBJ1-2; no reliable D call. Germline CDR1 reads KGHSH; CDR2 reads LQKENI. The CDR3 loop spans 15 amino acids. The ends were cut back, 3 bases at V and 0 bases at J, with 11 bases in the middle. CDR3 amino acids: CASSPGRIANYGYTF. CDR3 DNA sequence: TGTGCCAGCTCACCGGGGAGAATTGCTAACTATGGCTACACCTTC.

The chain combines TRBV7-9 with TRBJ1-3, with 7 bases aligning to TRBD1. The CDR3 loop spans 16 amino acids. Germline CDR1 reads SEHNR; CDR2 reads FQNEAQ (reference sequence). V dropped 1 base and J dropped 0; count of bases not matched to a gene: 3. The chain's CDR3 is CASSLGDRASGNTIYF. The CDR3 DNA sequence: TGTGCCAGCAGCTTAGGGGACAGAGCCTCTGGAAACACCATATATTTT.

CDR3 DNA: TGTGCCAGCCAATTAGGGGGCCTGAACACTGAAGCTTTCTTT. Amino acids: CASQLGGLNTEAFF. The rearrangement uses TRBV6-1 and TRBJ1-1, with 7 bases identical to TRBD1. In germline, CDR1 is MNHNS, CDR2 SASEGT. V gave up 8 bases and J gave up 0 bases; unmatched junction bases: 6. The CDR3 consists of 14 residues.

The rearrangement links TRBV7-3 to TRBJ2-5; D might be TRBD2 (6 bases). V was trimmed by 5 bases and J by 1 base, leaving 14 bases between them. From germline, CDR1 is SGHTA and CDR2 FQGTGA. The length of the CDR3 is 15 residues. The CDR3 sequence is CASSPLGGGQETQYF. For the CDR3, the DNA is TGTGCCAGCAGCCCCCTCGGGGGAGGCCAAGAGACCCAGTACTTC.

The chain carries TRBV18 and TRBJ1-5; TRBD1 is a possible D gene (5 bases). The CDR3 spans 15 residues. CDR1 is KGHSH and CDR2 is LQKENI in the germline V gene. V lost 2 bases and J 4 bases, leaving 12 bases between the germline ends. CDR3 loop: CASSPRAGLNQPQHF. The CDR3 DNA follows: TGTGCCAGCTCACCAAGGGCAGGGCTGAATCAGCCCCAGCATTTT. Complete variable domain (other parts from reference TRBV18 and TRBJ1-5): NAGVMQNPRHLVRRRGQEARLRCSPMKGHSHVYWYRQLPEEGLKFMVYLQKENIIDESGMPKERFSAEFPKEGPSILRIQQVVRGDSAAYFCASSPRAGLNQPQHFGDGTRLSIL.

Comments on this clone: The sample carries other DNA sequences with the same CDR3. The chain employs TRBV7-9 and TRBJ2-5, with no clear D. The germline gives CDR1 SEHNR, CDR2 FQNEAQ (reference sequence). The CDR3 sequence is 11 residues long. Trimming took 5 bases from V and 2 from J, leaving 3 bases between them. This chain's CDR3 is CASSLQETQYF. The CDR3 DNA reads TGTGCCAGCAGCCTTCAAGAGACCCAGTACTTC.

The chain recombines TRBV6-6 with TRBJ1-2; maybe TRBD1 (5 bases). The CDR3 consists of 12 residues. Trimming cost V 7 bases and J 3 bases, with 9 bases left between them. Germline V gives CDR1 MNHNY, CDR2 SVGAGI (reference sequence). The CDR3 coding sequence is TGTGCCAGCAAACCGGGGGACTATGGCTACACCTTC. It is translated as CASKPGDYGYTF.

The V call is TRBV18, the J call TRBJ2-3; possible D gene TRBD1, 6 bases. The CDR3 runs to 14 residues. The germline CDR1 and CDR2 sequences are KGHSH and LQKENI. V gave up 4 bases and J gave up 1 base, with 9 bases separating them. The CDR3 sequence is CASSQNRGTDTQYF. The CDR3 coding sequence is TGTGCCAGCTCACAAAACAGGGGCACAGATACGCAGTATTTT.

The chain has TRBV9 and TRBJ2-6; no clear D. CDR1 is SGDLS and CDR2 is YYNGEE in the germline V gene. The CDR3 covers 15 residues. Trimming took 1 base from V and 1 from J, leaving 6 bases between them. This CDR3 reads CASSVLGSGANVLTF. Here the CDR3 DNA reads TGTGCCAGCAGCGTACTTGGATCTGGGGCCAACGTCCTGACTTTC.

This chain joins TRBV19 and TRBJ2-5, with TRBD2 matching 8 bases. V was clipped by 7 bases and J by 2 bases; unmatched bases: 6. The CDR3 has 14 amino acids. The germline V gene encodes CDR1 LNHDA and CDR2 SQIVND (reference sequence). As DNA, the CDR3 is TGTGCCAGTACCAAAGGCGGGGGGCAAGAGACCCAGTACTTC. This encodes CASTKGGGQETQYF.

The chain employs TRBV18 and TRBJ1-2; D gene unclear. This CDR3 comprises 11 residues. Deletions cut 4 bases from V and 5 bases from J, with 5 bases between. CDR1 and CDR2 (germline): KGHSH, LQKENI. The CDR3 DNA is TGTGCCAGCTCACAGGGATATGGCTACACCTTC. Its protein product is CASSQGYGYTF.

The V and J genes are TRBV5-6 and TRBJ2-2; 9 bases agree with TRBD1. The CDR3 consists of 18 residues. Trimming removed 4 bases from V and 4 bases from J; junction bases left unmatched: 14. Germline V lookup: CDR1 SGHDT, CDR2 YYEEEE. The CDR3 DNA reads TGTGCCAGCAGCGCACTAGGACAGGGGATGAGGGGCACCGGGGAGCTGTTTTTT. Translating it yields CASSALGQGMRGTGELFF. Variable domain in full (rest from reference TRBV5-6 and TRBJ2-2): DAGVTQSPTHLIKTRGQQVTLRCSPKSGHDTVSWYQQALGQGPQFIFQYYEEEERQRGNFPDRFSGHQFPNYSSELNVNALLLGDSALYLCASSALGQGMRGTGELFFGEGSRLTVL.

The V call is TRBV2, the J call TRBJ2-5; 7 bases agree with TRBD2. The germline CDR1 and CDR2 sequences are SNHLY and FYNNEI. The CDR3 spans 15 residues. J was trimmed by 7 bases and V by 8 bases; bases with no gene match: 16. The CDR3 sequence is CASPPESGELGTQYF. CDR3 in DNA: TGTGCCAGCCCCCCTGAGAGCGGGGAGTTGGGGACCCAGTACTTC.

The CDR3 spells CASSSPGLPYEQYV. The CDR3 nucleotides read TGTGCCAGCAGTTCACCGGGACTGCCTTACGAGCAGTACGTC. The chain employs TRBV6-1 and TRBJ2-7; tentative D call: TRBD2 (6 bases). Trimming removed 5 bases at V and 4 bases at J, with 15 bases between. The CDR3 is 14 amino acids. CDR1 and CDR2 (germline): MNHNS, SASEGT.